The T cell receptor (beta chain) under discussion was sequenced for a study of blood T cell repertoires in COVID-19. Whole-study context: PBMCs, B-cell-depleted T cells, or T cells were the source of the cDNA or gDNA that made up the material.

Self-reported history from a screening survey and questionnaire set each donor's cohort. A COVID-19 case had been met by exposed participants during the 2 weeks before study entry. This CDR3 is built from 14 residues. CDR1 is LNHDA, CDR2 SQIVND, per germline (reference sequence). V gave up 3 bases and J gave up 6 bases, with 11 bases separating them. Method: immunoSEQ multiplex PCR; TCRdb's copy keeps in-frame clones and lacks some. The sample contains roughly 200,000 clones, 80% to 90% of which appear only once. Sequencing was carried out using PBMCs or T cells enriched from blood (not recorded which). The V gene is TRBV19, the J gene TRBJ1-4; a weak D match, TRBD1 (5 bases). This sequence was found in a woman between 50 and 59 years old who had been exposed to COVID-19. CDR3 in DNA: TGTGCCAGTAGTATCAACAGGCGCGATGAAAAACTGTTTTTT. Its translation is CASSINRRDEKLFF.